This TCR beta chain was recorded in a study of blood T cell repertoires in COVID-19. The wider study: COVID-19 samples collected from the United States, Italy and Spain covered acute and convalescent phases. Nucleic acid was either cDNA or gDNA, and it came from T cells, B-cell-depleted T cells, or PBMCs.

In the source study's methods: Counts of nucleated cells, estimated from reference gene primer amplification, were obtained. Assay used: immunoSEQ multiplex PCR; TCRdb lists only in-frame clones, some missing. That table gives V, J and clone size, and the DNA gave D and trimming. Of about 300,000 clones listed, 70% to 90% are singletons. Across roughly 25 US areas, participants ranged in age from about 18 to 90 years. The specimen was PBMCs or T cells enriched from blood (not recorded which). The origin of this receptor is a young woman who had recovered from COVID-19.

CDR3 nucleotide sequence: TGTGCCAGCAGGACCCAAGGACAGCAGGTCTCTCATGAAAAACTGTTTTTT. Translating it yields CASRTQGQQVSHEKLFF. The chain carries TRBV2 and TRBJ1-4, with D perhaps matching TRBD1 (6 bases). V was clipped by 6 bases and J by 6 bases, with 23 bases between them. There are 17 residues in the CDR3. The germline V gene encodes CDR1 SNHLY and CDR2 FYNNEI.